Below are 18 T cell receptor beta chains sequenced from a single sample in a study of T cell changes during pregnancy in multiple sclerosis. This table comes from immunoSEQ multiplex PCR, and its TCRdb copy is limited to in-frame clones, with some not included. The sample has 80,000 or so clones, under 95% seen once; the top ten hold 1.4% to 1.5%. This material consisted of peripheral blood, taken before pregnancy. All receptors come from a female donor with multiple sclerosis, enrolled in a pregnancy study.

The V gene is TRBV19, the J gene TRBJ2-1; 14 bases agree with TRBD2. With V trimmed by 5 bases and J by 3 bases, 6 bases remained unmatched. The CDR3 sequence is 17 residues long. Germline CDR1 is LNHDA and CDR2 is SQIVND (reference sequence). In nucleotides, the CDR3 is TGTGCCAGTAGTGCGGGACTAGCGGGGGTGGGCTACAATGAGCAGTTCTTC. Translating it yields CASSAGLAGVGYNEQFF.

This clone occurred once. This rearrangement joins TRBV6-1 to TRBJ2-3; perhaps TRBD2 as D (5 bases). The CDR3 totals 14 residues. Germline V gives CDR1 MNHNS, CDR2 SASEGT. Between the trimmed V and J ends, which lost 8 bases and 5 bases, there was a span of 17 bases. The chain's CDR3 is CASGVKEAGDTQYF. In DNA, the CDR3 is TGTGCCAGCGGTGTCAAGGAGGCCGGAGATACGCAGTATTTT.

The V call is TRBV5-4, the J call TRBJ2-1; 11 bases are shared with TRBD2. There are 17 residues in the CDR3. CDR1 is SGHNT, CDR2 YYREEE, per germline (reference sequence). J gave up 5 bases and V 4 bases, and 11 bases lay outside the gene matches. The DNA for the CDR3 is TGTGCCAGCAGCCCGGGACTAGCGGCCGCTCCCAACAATGAGCAGTTCTTC. It encodes CASSPGLAAAPNNEQFF.

V usage is TRBV11-2 and J usage is TRBJ1-1; D perhaps matches TRBD1 (5 bases). Germline CDR1 and CDR2: SGHAT and FQNNGV. With 5 bases removed from V and 2 bases from J, the gap between germline ends came to 21 bases. The CDR3 extends over 17 amino acids. The CDR3 DNA sequence: TGTGCCAGCAGCCCAGGGTTTGGAGGGACCTTTAACACTGAAGCTTTCTTT. Its translation is CASSPGFGGTFNTEAFF.

The chain links TRBV7-9 to TRBJ1-2; possibly TRBD1 for D (5 bases). This CDR3 spans 12 amino acids. Germline CDR1 and CDR2: SEHNR and FQNEAQ (reference sequence). Trimming removed 8 bases at V and 8 bases at J, with 15 bases between. This CDR3 is CASGGRAAGYTF. In nucleotides, the CDR3 is TGTGCCAGCGGTGGCAGGGCGGCCGGCTACACCTTC.

This sequence joins TRBV10-3 and TRBJ1-4; TRBD1 matches at 9 bases. This CDR3 is built from 13 residues. Losses at the gene ends were 4 bases for V and 6 bases for J; bases not matched to a gene: 0. Germline lookup yields CDR1 ENHRY and CDR2 SYGVKD. The CDR3 DNA follows: TGTGCCATCAGTGGGACAGGGGATGAAAAACTGTTTTTT. Translated: CAISGTGDEKLFF.

The J gene is TRBJ2-5, the V gene TRBV7-9; TRBD1 agrees at 9 bases. The germline V gene encodes CDR1 SEHNR and CDR2 FQNEAQ (reference sequence). V was clipped by 1 base and J by 2 bases; unmatched bases: 5. The CDR3 has 16 amino acids. The DNA for the CDR3 is TGTGCCAGCAGCTTAGTAGACAGGGGGTTGCAAGAGACCCAGTACTTC. Protein sequence: CASSLVDRGLQETQYF.

This sequence joins TRBV28 and TRBJ2-7; possible D gene TRBD2, 5 bases. Trimming took 8 bases from V and 6 from J, leaving 8 bases between them. There are 10 residues in the CDR3. Germline CDR1 and CDR2: MDHEN and SYDVKM. CDR3 amino acids: CASQGSEQYF. In DNA form, the CDR3 reads TGTGCCAGCCAAGGGAGCGAGCAGTACTTC.

The chain carries TRBV2 and TRBJ2-1; D unresolved. This CDR3 has 14 residues. Germline lookup yields CDR1 SNHLY and CDR2 FYNNEI. V lost 4 bases to trimming and J lost 3 bases, with 10 bases between them. CDR3 DNA sequence: TGTGCCAGCAGTGTGCAGCGCTTCTACAATGAGCAGTTCTTC. Amino acid sequence: CASSVQRFYNEQFF.

The chain employs TRBV7-3 and TRBJ2-3; 8 bases align to TRBD2. Per germline, CDR1 SGHTA and CDR2 FQGTGA. The CDR3 is 17 amino acids. J gave up 0 bases and V 5 bases, and 10 bases lay outside the gene matches. CDR3 protein: CASSQTSERGSTDTQYF. The CDR3 DNA follows: TGTGCCAGCAGCCAAACCTCTGAGCGGGGGAGCACAGATACGCAGTATTTT.

V usage is TRBV10-3 and J usage is TRBJ2-3; a weak D match, TRBD2 (6 bases). Germline assignment: CDR1 ENHRY and CDR2 SYGVKD. V was cut by 6 bases and J by 1 base, with 11 bases left in between. The CDR3 consists of 14 residues. The CDR3 nucleotides read TGTGCCATCAGCTCCTCGGGGGGCACAGATACGCAGTATTTT. Its protein product is CAISSSGGTDTQYF.

The CDR3 bases are TGCGCCAGCGAGGGGTGGGGGGGCGCGTACAATGAGCAGTTCTTC. This codes for CASEGWGGAYNEQFF. This chain connects TRBV5-1 to TRBJ2-1, with a weak D call TRBD2 (7 bases). Looked up from germline, CDR1 is SGHRS and CDR2 is YFSETQ. This CDR3 is built from 15 residues. V lost 7 bases, J lost 4 bases, and 18 bases lay in between.

The rearrangement uses TRBV4-1 and TRBJ1-1; D is ambiguous. The CDR3 runs 16 residues. From germline, CDR1 is MGHRA and CDR2 YSYEKL. V lost 0 bases to trimming and J lost 1 base, with 12 bases between them. CDR3 region: CASSQDPGNRNTEAFF. CDR3 DNA sequence: TGCGCCAGCAGCCAAGATCCGGGAAACAGGAACACTGAAGCTTTCTTT.

This clone has a single count. V is TRBV29-1 and J is TRBJ1-2, with 10 bases lining up with TRBD1. Trimming at V came to 7 bases and at J to 0 bases, leaving 14 bases not matched to a gene. CDR1 SQVTM and CDR2 ANQGSEA come from the germline V gene. This CDR3 comprises 17 residues. The CDR3 sequence is CSARGTSTGGTNYGYTF. CDR3 DNA: TGCAGCGCCCGGGGAACCTCGACAGGGGGCACTAACTATGGCTACACCTTC.

The V gene is TRBV5-1, the J gene TRBJ2-3, with 11 bases lining up with TRBD2. Germline V gives CDR1 SGHRS, CDR2 YFSETQ. The CDR3 contains 16 residues. The trim removed 2 bases at V and 0 bases at J, leaving 2 bases unmatched. The CDR3 DNA sequence: TGCGCCAGCAGCTTCCTAGCGGGGGGTAGCACAGATACGCAGTATTTT. Residues: CASSFLAGGSTDTQYF.

Written as DNA, the CDR3 is TGTGCCAGCAGCCGTACAGGGAGTGGAACTGAAGCTTTCTTT. Translated, it gives CASSRTGSGTEAFF. The chain employs TRBV7-3 and TRBJ1-1; tentative D call: TRBD1 (6 bases). The CDR3 totals 14 residues. V shed 5 bases and J shed 5 bases, with 15 bases lying between them. Germline loops: CDR1 SGHTA, CDR2 FQGTGA.

CDR3 nucleotide sequence: TGTGCCAGCCGGAATAGCGGGGGGGCGACAGATACGCAGTATTTT. This codes for CASRNSGGATDTQYF. V gene TRBV2 combines with J gene TRBJ2-3, with 11 bases lining up with TRBD2. Germline lookup yields CDR1 SNHLY and CDR2 FYNNEI. J was trimmed by 3 bases and V by 8 bases; bases with no gene match: 7. The CDR3 is made up of 15 amino acids.

V gene TRBV9 combines with J gene TRBJ1-3, with D tentatively TRBD1 (6 bases). Germline-derived CDR1 and CDR2 are SGDLS and YYNGEE. This CDR3 is built from 18 residues. The ends were cut back, 2 bases at V and 0 bases at J, with 18 bases in the middle. The CDR3, as DNA: TGTGCCAGCAGCGTTTCCGGGGACAACCCTTTCTCTGGAAACACCATATATTTT. It codes for CASSVSGDNPFSGNTIYF.